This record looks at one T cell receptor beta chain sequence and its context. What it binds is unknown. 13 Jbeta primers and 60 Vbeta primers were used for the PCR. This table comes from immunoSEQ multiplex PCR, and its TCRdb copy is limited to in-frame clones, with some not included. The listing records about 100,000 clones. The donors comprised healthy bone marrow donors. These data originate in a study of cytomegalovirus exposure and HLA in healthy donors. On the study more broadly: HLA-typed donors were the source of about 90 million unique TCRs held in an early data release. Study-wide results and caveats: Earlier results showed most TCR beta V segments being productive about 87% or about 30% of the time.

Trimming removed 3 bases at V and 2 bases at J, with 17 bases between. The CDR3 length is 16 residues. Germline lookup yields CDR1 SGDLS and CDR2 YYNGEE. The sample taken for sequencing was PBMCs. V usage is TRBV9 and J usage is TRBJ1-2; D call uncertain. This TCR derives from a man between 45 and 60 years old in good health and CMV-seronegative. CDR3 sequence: CASSAHSSLGNYGYTF. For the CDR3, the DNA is TGTGCCAGCAGCGCCCACAGCTCTCTTGGGAACTATGGCTACACCTTC.